The T cell receptor beta chain under discussion was sequenced for a study of CD8 T cells in Susac syndrome. In the study overall: The sequenced Susac syndrome patients included more than five who had clinically active disease and 8 or 9 who were in remission. Each patient with Susac syndrome, at the time of blood draw, was therapy-naive, on corticosteroids, or on intravenous immunoglobulin alone.

Random hexamers were used to reverse transcribe the RNA input (about 0.5 to 1 ug). An immunoSEQ multiplex PCR amplified TCR beta CDR3 over 54 Vbeta and 13 Jbeta. Each CDR3 protein gets one entry after TCRdb re-called the immunoSEQ multiplex PCR reads with MiXCR. Of about 180,000 distinct CDR3 sequences detected, roughly 92% appear once; the ten largest clones hold around 0.11%. Patients with Susac syndrome met diagnostic criteria that were recently defined for definite or probable disease. This clonotype was obtained from a human donor with Susac syndrome. Material: CD4+ T cells from PBMCs.

The CDR3 sequence is CSASQGGVRTEAFF. As DNA, the CDR3 is TGCAGTGCTAGTCAGGGGGGGGTGAGAACTGAAGCTTTCTTT. The chain is built from TRBV20-1 and TRBJ1-1; 7 bases fit TRBD1. The germline CDR1 and CDR2 sequences are DFQATT and SNEGSKA (reference sequence). The junction had 9 bases not matched to a gene; V was cut back by 3 bases and J by 5 bases. The CDR3 contains 14 residues.